The 23 T cell receptor beta chains in this list originate from one sample, sequenced in a study of Ad26.COV2.S vaccination and SARS-CoV-2 variants. TCRdb's copy holds only in-frame clones and misses some; the assay was immunoSEQ multiplex PCR. The table lists about 250,000 clones, around 87% of them singletons. Treatment given: roughly 18 received Ad26.COV2.S at low or high dose, single or two shots; several received placebo; per-sample allocation not given. Day 63 after the first vaccine or placebo injection was the time point for sampling. Sample: peripheral blood, taken in a trial of Ad26.COV2.S vaccine versus placebo. These receptors all come from a person between 18 and 60 years old who received the Ad26.COV2.S COVID-19 vaccine or a placebo.

The rearrangement joins TRBV6-5 to TRBJ2-7, with TRBD1 matching 10 bases. Germline V gene data show CDR1 as MNHEY and CDR2 as SVGAGI. The CDR3 sequence is 14 residues long. Trimming at V came to 6 bases and at J to 3 bases, leaving 5 bases not matched to a gene. The DNA for the CDR3 is TGTGCCAGCAGGTGGACAGGGGGAGACTACGAGCAGTACTTC. It is translated as CASRWTGGDYEQYF.

The chain has TRBV5-1 and TRBJ2-1, with a weak D call TRBD2 (5 bases). CDR1 and CDR2 from the germline V gene are SGHRS and YFSETQ. This CDR3 spans 14 amino acids. The V end was cut by 4 bases, the J end by 7 bases, with 15 bases between. DNA of the CDR3: TGCGCCAGCAGCGAGGGTGGCAGGCTAAATGAGCAGTTCTTC. Its translation is CASSEGGRLNEQFF.

V usage is TRBV6-5 and J usage is TRBJ2-6; weak D call: TRBD1 (5 bases). The CDR3 is made up of 16 amino acids. In germline, CDR1 is MNHEY, CDR2 SVGAGI. V lost 4 bases and J lost 3, with 13 bases in between. CDR3 region: CASSLSGLGGANVLTF. DNA of the CDR3: TGTGCCAGCAGTTTATCAGGGCTAGGTGGGGCCAACGTCCTGACTTTC.

The chain combines TRBV29-1 with TRBJ2-5, with D perhaps TRBD1 or TRBD2 (5 bases each). The germline V gene has CDR1 SQVTM and CDR2 ANQGSEA. The CDR3 runs 12 residues. Deletions cut 4 bases from V and 0 bases from J, with 6 bases between. CDR3 sequence: CSVGGYQETQYF. CDR3 sequence (DNA): TGCAGCGTTGGGGGGTACCAAGAGACCCAGTACTTC. The whole variable domain, filled in from reference TRBV29-1 and TRBJ2-5, reads SAVISQKPSRDICQRGTSLTIQCQVDSQVTMMFWYRQQPGQSLTLIATANQGSEATYESGFVIDKFPISRPNLTFSTLTVSNMSPEDSSIYLCSVGGYQETQYFGPGTRLLVL.

This chain connects TRBV27 to TRBJ2-7; D gene unclear. V was trimmed by 5 bases and J by 2 bases, leaving 13 bases between them. Germline lookup yields CDR1 MNHEY and CDR2 SMNVEV (reference sequence). The CDR3 totals 14 residues. CDR3 coding DNA: TGTGCCAGCAGTCTACAGCAAACCCCCTACGAGCAGTACTTC. This translates into CASSLQQTPYEQYF.

V usage is TRBV11-2 and J usage is TRBJ1-1; 7 bases align to TRBD1. Trimming removed 5 bases from V and 3 bases from J; junction bases left unmatched: 6. The CDR3 length is 14 residues. Per germline, CDR1 SGHAT and CDR2 FQNNGV. Here the CDR3 DNA reads TGTGCCAGCAGCCCCAGGGGGGGGGACACTGAAGCTTTCTTT. It yields the protein CASSPRGGDTEAFF.

The CDR3 region is CASSLAGGPATNEKLFF. In DNA form, the CDR3 reads TGTGCCAGCAGCTTAGCAGGGGGTCCTGCAACTAATGAAAAACTGTTTTTT. This chain uses TRBV7-6 with TRBJ1-4; D is possibly TRBD1 (6 bases). Trimming cost V 0 bases and J 0 bases, with 11 bases left between them. The CDR3 consists of 17 residues. In germline, CDR1 is SGHVS, CDR2 FNYEAQ.

The chain combines TRBV5-4 with TRBJ2-7; 7 nucleotides agree with TRBD2. The CDR3 is made up of 16 amino acids. V shed 4 bases and J 2 bases; nucleotides not matched to a gene: 12. Germline CDR1 and CDR2: SGHNT and YYREEE (reference sequence). The CDR3 DNA is TGTGCCAGCAGCAGGAGAGCGGGAACCCCTGCCTACGAGCAGTACTTC. Its translation is CASSRRAGTPAYEQYF.

The V call is TRBV5-1, the J call TRBJ2-5; perhaps TRBD2 as D (6 bases). The CDR3 is 14 residues long. The V gene's germline CDR1 is SGHRS and CDR2 YFSETQ. V lost 1 base to trimming and J lost 5 bases, with 12 bases between them. The CDR3 nucleotides read TGCGCCAGCAGCTTGACCCCAGGGAGGGAGACCCAGTACTTC. Translating gives CASSLTPGRETQYF.

The chain has TRBV5-4 and TRBJ2-5, with TRBD1 matching 7 bases. The CDR3 covers 16 residues. The V gene end was trimmed by 2 bases and the J gene end by 5 bases; junction bases not matched to a gene: 12. Germline-derived CDR1 and CDR2 are SGHNT and YYREEE (reference sequence). Here the CDR3 reads CASSFDLDRVSETQYF. CDR3 DNA: TGTGCCAGCAGCTTCGACTTAGACAGGGTTAGCGAGACCCAGTACTTC. The entire variable domain, with the rest obtained from reference TRBV5-4 and TRBJ2-5, is as follows: ETGVTQSPTHLIKTRGQQVTLRCSSQSGHNTVSWYQQALGQGPQFIFQYYREEENGRGNFPPRFSGLQFPNYSSELNVNALELDDSALYLCASSFDLDRVSETQYFGPGTRLLVL.

V and J are TRBV27 and TRBJ1-2; D is undetermined. V dropped 4 bases and J dropped 6 bases, with 6 bases sitting between them. The CDR3 extends over 11 amino acids. CDR1 and CDR2 (germline): MNHEY, SMNVEV (reference sequence). The CDR3 DNA reads TGTGCCAGCAGTTCAGGAAATGGCTACACCTTC. It specifies CASSSGNGYTF.

The V call is TRBV5-1, the J call TRBJ2-5; TRBD1 matches 11 bases. Germline loops: CDR1 SGHRS, CDR2 YFSETQ. V shed 0 bases and J 4 bases; nucleotides not matched to a gene: 5. This CDR3 has 16 amino acids. CDR3 residues: CASSLGDRGRGETQYF. The CDR3 DNA follows: TGCGCCAGCAGCTTGGGGGACAGGGGGAGAGGAGAGACCCAGTACTTC.

This chain uses TRBV6-5 with TRBJ1-3, with no clear D. This CDR3 is built from 13 residues. The germline V and J ends were trimmed by 5 bases and 3 bases, with 8 bases remaining between them. Germline values: CDR1 MNHEY, CDR2 SVGAGI. The CDR3 DNA reads as TGTGCCAGCAGTCCCAAGGTTGGAAACACCATATATTTT. Translated, it gives CASSPKVGNTIYF.

The J gene is TRBJ1-4, the V gene TRBV2; a weak D match, TRBD1 (6 bases). The CDR3 is 15 residues long. V lost 5 bases and J 3 bases, leaving 13 bases between the germline ends. CDR1 SNHLY and CDR2 FYNNEI come from the germline V gene. The CDR3: CASSKNRVANEKLFF. In DNA, the CDR3 is TGTGCCAGCAGTAAAAACAGGGTGGCTAATGAAAAACTGTTTTTT. Full variable domain (outside the CDR3, taken from reference TRBV2 and TRBJ1-4): EPEVTQTPSHQVTQMGQEVILRCVPISNHLYFYWYRQILGQKVEFLVSFYNNEISEKSEIFDDQFSVERPDGSNFTLKIRSTKLEDSAMYFCASSKNRVANEKLFFGSGTQLSVL.

The J gene is TRBJ2-7, the V gene TRBV7-2, with 7 positions matching TRBD1. Germline trimming cut 4 bases from V and 3 bases from J; bases unmatched to any gene: 6. Germline V gene data show CDR1 as SGHTA and CDR2 as FQGNSA. The CDR3 length is 14 residues. CDR3 loop: CASSSLRDSYEQYF. CDR3 nucleotides: TGTGCCAGCAGCTCCCTCCGGGACAGCTACGAGCAGTACTTC.

V usage is TRBV14 and J usage is TRBJ2-3; D is perhaps TRBD1 (5 bases). Germline CDR1 is SGHDN and CDR2 is FVKESK. CDR3 length: 15 residues. The germline V and J ends were trimmed by 2 bases and 1 base, with 10 bases remaining between them. Here the CDR3 reads CASSQRKQGTDTQYF. The CDR3 bases are TGTGCCAGCAGCCAAAGGAAACAGGGCACAGATACGCAGTATTTT.

A single count supports this clone. The chain has TRBV27 and TRBJ2-5, with a tentative D call TRBD1 (6 bases). The V gene's germline CDR1 is MNHEY and CDR2 SMNVEV (reference sequence). This CDR3 region has 14 residues. Deletions cut 6 bases from V and 7 bases from J, with 18 bases between. CDR3 amino acids: CASSPGTPGGTQYF. The CDR3 DNA reads as TGTGCCAGCAGCCCCGGGACACCCGGTGGGACCCAGTACTTC.

The chain combines TRBV25-1 with TRBJ1-1; D might be TRBD1 (5 bases). Germline V gives CDR1 MGHDK, CDR2 SYGVNS. Trimming stripped 4 bases from V and 3 bases from J, with 15 bases between. This CDR3 has 15 amino acids. The CDR3 DNA follows: TGTGCCAGCAGTGTCGGGGGGAAGTTGGACACTGAAGCTTTCTTT. It specifies CASSVGGKLDTEAFF.

CDR3 sequence (DNA): TGTGCCAGCAGTACCCGGGGACGGAGCTACGAGCAGTACTTC. Its protein is CASSTRGRSYEQYF. The chain couples TRBV27 to TRBJ2-7; TRBD1 or TRBD2 may be the D gene (5 bases each). The CDR3 has 14 residues. V shed 5 bases and J shed 3 bases, with 14 bases lying between them. Germline lookup yields CDR1 MNHEY and CDR2 SMNVEV (reference sequence).

The chain uses TRBV5-4 and TRBJ2-5; 9 bases match TRBD2. Trimming removed 0 bases from V and 1 base from J; junction bases left unmatched: 1. The CDR3 runs 15 residues. Germline loops: CDR1 SGHNT, CDR2 YYREEE (reference sequence). The CDR3 DNA reads as TGTGCCAGCAGCTTGGGCGGGAGGGCCCAAGAGACCCAGTACTTC. As protein: CASSLGGRAQETQYF.

The genes are TRBV7-6 and TRBJ2-1; a weak D match, TRBD1 (5 bases). Germline-derived CDR1 and CDR2 are SGHVS and FNYEAQ. Trimming shortened V by 6 bases and J by 9 bases, and 15 bases separated the two germline ends. The CDR3 extends over 13 amino acids. The CDR3 loop is CASRALRGSEQFF. DNA of the CDR3: TGTGCCAGCAGAGCCCTAAGGGGAAGTGAGCAGTTCTTC.

This chain links TRBV19 with TRBJ2-7; tentatively, D is TRBD2 (5 bases). V was pared by 7 bases and J by 3 bases, with 16 bases between. This CDR3 region has 14 residues. Per germline, CDR1 LNHDA and CDR2 SQIVND (reference sequence). The CDR3, as DNA: TGTGCCAGTACCTCCGGAGGAGCACTCTACGAGCAGTACTTC. It yields the protein CASTSGGALYEQYF.

The chain uses TRBV11-2 and TRBJ1-5; D not certain. Per germline, CDR1 SGHAT and CDR2 FQNNGV. The CDR3 sequence is 14 residues long. V was cut by 5 bases and J by 5 bases, with 13 bases left in between. As DNA, the CDR3 is TGTGCCAGCAGCCCCTCAGGTACTCATCAGCCCCAGCATTTT. Encoded protein: CASSPSGTHQPQHF.